This T cell receptor (beta chain) was retrieved from a study of T cells in Graves' hyperthyroidism and ophthalmopathy. RNA transcripts served as the template for amplifying TCR beta CDR3 regions. Using the HTBI primer set, a first-round RT-PCR was run on the TCR CDR3. TCRdb reprocessed the multiplex PCR reads with MiXCR, giving one entry per CDR3 protein. The sample lists 500,000 to 650,000 distinct CDR3 sequences; roughly 15% were seen once. Study results and limitations: Blood held most thyroid clonotypes expanded above 0.001 frequency.

Turning to this clonotype: No antigen is known for it. One end of the junction varies from germline; a read error may be responsible.

This CDR3 comprises 11 residues. CDR1 and CDR2 (germline): MDHEN, SYDVKM. On the basis of clinical symptoms, serum thyroxine and TRAb, thyroid ultrasound and orbital computed tomography, diagnoses were made. Sequencing was carried out using blood. The chain uses TRBV28 and TRBJ1-1; D is undetermined. The TCR was taken from a woman aged 18 to 35 with Graves' ophthalmopathy. CDR3 sequence reads: CANSRDTEAFF. CDR3 coding DNA: TGTGCCAACAGTCGAGACACTGAAGCTTTCTTT.